Below are 23 T cell receptor beta chains sequenced from a single sample in a study of T-cell reconstitution after alpha-beta-depleted transplantation in children. Unique molecular identifiers were incorporated during preparation of the TCRbeta library. TCRdb fed the PCR reads into MiXCR, producing one record per CDR3 protein. Of fewer than 400,000 distinct CDR3 sequences listed, around 25% are singletons. Sequencing used PBMCs, mostly from graft donor cells, obtained 180 days after TCRalphabeta/CD19-depleted stem cell transplant. These receptors all stem from a male patient aged 5 to 17 who had a stem cell transplant for acute lymphoblastic leukemia, so the T cells may come from the graft donor.

This clonotype has a handful of counts. The gene calls are TRBV5-1 and TRBJ2-7, with TRBD2 as a possible D gene (6 bases). Germline CDR1 and CDR2: SGHRS and YFSETQ. The CDR3 spans 14 residues. V lost 3 bases and J 2 bases, leaving 12 bases between the germline ends. CDR3 sequence: CASSYGRGAYEQYF. CDR3 DNA sequence: TGCGCCAGCAGCTATGGGCGGGGAGCCTACGAGCAGTACTTC.

This clonotype was picked up a small number of times. This chain connects TRBV20-1 to TRBJ2-1; 9 bases match TRBD1. With 4 bases clipped from V and 8 bases from J, the junction kept 18 bases outside the gene matches. The CDR3 sequence is 17 residues long. Germline CDR1 is DFQATT and CDR2 is SNEGSKA (reference sequence). CDR3 sequence reads: CSATHFAGTGNIDEQFF. CDR3 bases: TGCAGTGCTACCCACTTTGCCGGGACAGGGAATATCGATGAGCAGTTCTTC.

The chain couples TRBV29-1 to TRBJ2-7; TRBD1 is a possible D gene (7 bases). The CDR3 runs to 16 residues. Germline values: CDR1 SQVTM, CDR2 ANQGSEA. V shed 3 bases and J shed 0 bases, with 18 bases lying between them. In DNA, the CDR3 is TGCAGCGTTGAGGGGGCCTCGGAGGGGGCCTCCTACGAGCAGTACTTC. It yields the protein CSVEGASEGASYEQYF.

This chain links TRBV5-1 with TRBJ2-1; 12 positions match TRBD2. This CDR3 is 17 amino acids long. V was pared by 5 bases and J by 0 bases, with 6 bases of the junction left unmatched. From germline, CDR1 is SGHRS and CDR2 YFSETQ. Written as DNA, the CDR3 is TGCGCCAGCAGACGGACTAGCGGGGTGAGCTCCTACAATGAGCAGTTCTTC. Translation gives CASRRTSGVSSYNEQFF.

The chain recombines TRBV5-1 with TRBJ2-3; no clear D. CDR3 length: 16 amino acids. The germline CDR1 and CDR2 sequences are SGHRS and YFSETQ. Trimming removed 3 bases at V and 2 bases at J, with 16 bases between. The CDR3 bases are TGCGCCAGCAGCTCGGCTCGGACCTCAGACACAGATACGCAGTATTTT. As protein: CASSSARTSDTDTQYF.

This clonotype was counted between two and nine times. This chain uses TRBV6-5 with TRBJ2-5; weak D call: TRBD1 (8 bases). The V gene's germline CDR1 is MNHEY and CDR2 SVGAGI. The CDR3 runs 15 residues. With 2 bases removed from V and 2 bases from J, the gap between germline ends came to 12 bases. CDR3 nucleotide sequence: TGTGCCAGCAGTTACGGACAGGGAGGGCAAGAGACCCAGTACTTC. It specifies CASSYGQGGQETQYF.

This clonotype has more than one count but fewer than ten. The chain couples TRBV25-1 to TRBJ2-2; no reliable D call. The ends were cut back, 10 bases at V and 6 bases at J, with 9 bases in the middle. CDR3 length: 11 residues. Germline CDR1 is MGHDK and CDR2 is SYGVNS. The CDR3 is CATAWSGELFF. CDR3 sequence (DNA): TGTGCCACCGCCTGGTCCGGGGAGCTGTTTTTT.

The chain joins TRBV5-1 to TRBJ2-5; either TRBD1 or TRBD2 may supply D (5 bases each). Germline-derived CDR1 and CDR2 are SGHRS and YFSETQ. The CDR3 extends over 15 amino acids. Trimming took 4 bases from V and 7 from J, leaving 20 bases between them. The CDR3 is CASSPNLKGTGTQYF. CDR3 DNA sequence: TGCGCCAGCAGCCCAAACCTTAAAGGGACGGGGACCCAGTACTTC.

In this sample, this clonotype turned up a few times. This chain connects TRBV7-6 to TRBJ2-7; 9 bases map to TRBD2. J gave up 5 bases and V 6 bases, and 11 bases lay outside the gene matches. The germline CDR1 and CDR2 sequences are SGHVS and FNYEAQ. This CDR3 has 15 residues. The CDR3 loop reads CASRNSGRPNDEQYF. Here the CDR3 DNA reads TGTGCCAGCAGAAATAGCGGGAGACCGAATGACGAGCAGTACTTC.

This clonotype was seen a handful of times. The V and J genes are TRBV6-1 and TRBJ2-5; D is unclear. There are 12 residues in the CDR3. The V and J ends lost 4 bases and 10 bases respectively, with 13 bases between them. Germline values: CDR1 MNHNS, CDR2 SASEGT. The CDR3 sequence: CASSGLIAGQYF. The CDR3 DNA follows: TGTGCCAGCAGTGGGCTGATTGCCGGCCAGTACTTC.

This clonotype was recorded many times. The rearrangement uses TRBV29-1 and TRBJ2-1; possibly TRBD1 for D (5 bases). V was trimmed by 7 bases and J by 3 bases, leaving 22 bases between them. The CDR3 consists of 16 residues. Germline V gene lookup returns CDR1 SQVTM and CDR2 ANQGSEA. The DNA for the CDR3 is TGCAGCGCCGGACACCCCTACGGCCTCATCTACAATGAGCAGTTCTTC. Translation: CSAGHPYGLIYNEQFF.

The genes are TRBV20-1 and TRBJ1-3; a possible D gene is TRBD1 (5 bases). Between the trimmed V and J ends, which lost 3 bases and 9 bases, there was a span of 18 bases. Per germline, CDR1 DFQATT and CDR2 SNEGSKA (reference sequence). The CDR3 loop spans 14 amino acids. CDR3 sequence reads: CSARGWGGIGTIYF. The CDR3 nucleotides are TGCAGTGCTAGGGGTTGGGGGGGAATTGGCACCATATATTTT.

This clonotype was recorded many times. The rearrangement joins TRBV5-5 to TRBJ2-3; D might be TRBD1 (5 bases). Germline lookup yields CDR1 SGHKS and CDR2 YYEKEE (reference sequence). The CDR3 covers 15 residues. The V end was cut by 4 bases, the J end by 1 base, with 13 bases between. CDR3 residues: CASSLGAFGTDTQYF. The DNA of the CDR3 is TGTGCCAGCAGCCTTGGGGCGTTCGGCACAGATACGCAGTATTTT. Full variable domain (remainder filled in from reference TRBV5-5 and TRBJ2-3): DAGVTQSPTHLIKTRGQQVTLRCSPISGHKSVSWYQQVLGQGPQFIFQYYEKEERGRGNFPDRFSARQFPNYSSELNVNALLLGDSALYLCASSLGAFGTDTQYFGPGTRLTVL.

CDR3 DNA: TGCGCCAGCAGCTTGGGTCCAGGAAACACCGGGGAGCTGTTTTTT. It is translated as CASSLGPGNTGELFF. The rearrangement uses TRBV5-1 and TRBJ2-2; the D is unclear. Per germline, CDR1 SGHRS and CDR2 YFSETQ. V lost 0 bases and J lost 2, with 8 bases in between. The CDR3 is 15 residues long. The complete variable domain, with remaining parts taken from reference TRBV5-1 and TRBJ2-2, reads KAGVTQTPRYLIKTRGQQVTLSCSPISGHRSVSWYQQTPGQGLQFLFEYFSETQRNKGNFPGRFSGRQFSNSRSEMNVSTLELGDSALYLCASSLGPGNTGELFFGEGSRLTVL.

This clonotype was observed many times. The chain is built from TRBV20-1 and TRBJ1-2; 8 bases line up with TRBD1. V lost 6 bases and J lost 5; bases outside the gene matches: 8. The CDR3 is 13 amino acids. The V gene's germline CDR1 is DFQATT and CDR2 SNEGSKA (reference sequence). In nucleotides, the CDR3 is TGCAGTGCCAATAGCAGACAGGGGTATGGCTACACCTTC. Protein product: CSANSRQGYGYTF.

This clonotype turned up a few times. The chain couples TRBV2 to TRBJ2-3; TRBD1 might be the D (6 bases). V lost 4 bases to trimming and J lost 2 bases, with 22 bases between them. This CDR3 spans 18 amino acids. The germline V gene encodes CDR1 SNHLY and CDR2 FYNNEI. CDR3 bases: TGTGCCAGCAGTGTTCCCAGGGGCGCCCCCCTTCCCACAGATACGCAGTATTTT. It translates to CASSVPRGAPLPTDTQYF.

The rearrangement uses TRBV3-1 and TRBJ2-7; 8 bases map to TRBD2. The CDR3 runs 17 residues. The germline CDR1 and CDR2 sequences are LGHDT and YNNKEL (reference sequence). V gave up 1 base and J gave up 2 bases; unmatched junction bases: 10. CDR3 sequence (DNA): TGTGCCAGCAGCCAAGGGGCCCTCGGGACTAGGGCCTACGAGCAGTACTTC. This sequence encodes CASSQGALGTRAYEQYF.

This clonotype was counted a few times. The chain carries TRBV7-2 and TRBJ2-7; 8 positions match TRBD1. The CDR3 contains 14 residues. Germline V gives CDR1 SGHTA, CDR2 FQGNSA. Trimming at V came to 1 base and at J to 10 bases, leaving 9 bases not matched to a gene. As DNA, the CDR3 is TGTGCCAGCAGCTTAGGACAGGGGTACAACGTCCAGTACTTC. It specifies CASSLGQGYNVQYF.

This clonotype has a count of ten or more. The chain has TRBV29-1 and TRBJ2-6, with a weak D call TRBD2 (6 bases). Germline CDR1 and CDR2: SQVTM and ANQGSEA. V lost 3 bases and J lost 2, with 17 bases in between. The CDR3 contains 17 residues. The CDR3 DNA follows: TGCAGCGTTGATAGGAGGGGAGTTTTTACTGGGGCCAACGTCCTGACTTTC. This encodes CSVDRRGVFTGANVLTF.

V is TRBV18 and J is TRBJ2-5, with 7 bases identical to TRBD2. After removal of 1 base from V and 0 bases from J, the junction contained 2 bases not matched to a gene. Germline V gives CDR1 KGHSH, CDR2 LQKENI. The CDR3 length is 15 residues. The CDR3 coding sequence is TGTGCCAGCTCACCACAAGCGGGGTACCAAGAGACCCAGTACTTC. It specifies CASSPQAGYQETQYF.

This clonotype was counted between two and nine times. This sequence joins TRBV6-5 and TRBJ1-4; possibly TRBD1 for D (5 bases). The CDR3 consists of 16 residues. Trimming stripped 0 bases from V and 7 bases from J, with 15 bases between. Germline V gene lookup returns CDR1 MNHEY and CDR2 SVGAGI. The CDR3 nucleotides are TGTGCCAGCAGTTACTCGACTTGGGGGAGTCGTGAAAAACTGTTTTTT. Residues: CASSYSTWGSREKLFF.

This clonotype was observed a handful of times. Its ends do not fully match the called genes, so a read error is possible. The gene calls are TRBV3-1 and TRBJ2-3; 10 nucleotides align to TRBD2. Germline CDR1 reads LGHDT; CDR2 reads YNNKEL (reference sequence). The CDR3 consists of 17 residues. CDR3: CASRRKIAGGGTDTQYF. The CDR3 DNA follows: TGTGCGAGCAGACGAAAAATAGCGGGAGGAGGTACAGATACGCAGTATTTT.

This clonotype appeared a few times. The rearrangement joins TRBV10-3 to TRBJ2-7; D is perhaps TRBD1 (7 bases). V lost 4 bases and J 0 bases, leaving 10 bases between the germline ends. The CDR3 is 14 residues long. The V gene's germline CDR1 is ENHRY and CDR2 SYGVKD. The CDR3: CAISGQGLSYEQYF. For the CDR3, the DNA is TGTGCCATCAGTGGACAGGGACTCTCCTACGAGCAGTACTTC.